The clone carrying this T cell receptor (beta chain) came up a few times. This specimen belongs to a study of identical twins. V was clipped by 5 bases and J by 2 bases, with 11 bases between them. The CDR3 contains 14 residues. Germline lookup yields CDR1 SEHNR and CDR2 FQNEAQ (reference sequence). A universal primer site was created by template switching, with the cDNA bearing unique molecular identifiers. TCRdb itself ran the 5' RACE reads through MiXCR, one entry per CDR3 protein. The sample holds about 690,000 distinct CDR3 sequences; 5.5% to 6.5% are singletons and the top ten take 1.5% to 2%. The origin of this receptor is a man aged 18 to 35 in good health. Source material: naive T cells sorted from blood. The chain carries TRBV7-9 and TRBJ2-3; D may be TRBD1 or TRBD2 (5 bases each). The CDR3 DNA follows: TGTGCCAGCAGCCGAGGGGACGTCACAGATACGCAGTATTTT. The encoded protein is CASSRGDVTDTQYF.